This T cell receptor (beta chain) was retrieved from a study of T cell repertoires in cytomegalovirus infection. Study results and caveats: Clonotype analysis showed dominance of the ex vivo response by HLA-C-restricted CMV-specific TCR beta clonotypes.

MiXCR, applied by TCRdb to the reads, yields one record per CDR3 protein. The sample includes hundreds of thousands of distinct CDR3 sequences, 30% to 35% of them seen just once. CDR1 is SGHTA and CDR2 is FQGNSA in the germline V gene. V was pared by 5 bases and J by 0 bases, with 6 bases of the junction left unmatched. The length of the CDR3 is 15 residues. This clonotype was seen repeatedly, ten times or more. The target antigen is unknown. The receptor comes from a human donor in good health (CMV status not recorded). Some clones in this sample may be carry-over from other donors' samples. The specimen was cultured CD8+ T cells from PBMCs, collected from culture after CMV antigen stimulation. V and J are TRBV7-2 and TRBJ2-5; 7 nucleotides align to TRBD1. CDR3 amino acids: CASSPGTAYQETQYF. The DNA for the CDR3 is TGTGCCAGCAGCCCCGGGACAGCTTACCAAGAGACCCAGTACTTC.